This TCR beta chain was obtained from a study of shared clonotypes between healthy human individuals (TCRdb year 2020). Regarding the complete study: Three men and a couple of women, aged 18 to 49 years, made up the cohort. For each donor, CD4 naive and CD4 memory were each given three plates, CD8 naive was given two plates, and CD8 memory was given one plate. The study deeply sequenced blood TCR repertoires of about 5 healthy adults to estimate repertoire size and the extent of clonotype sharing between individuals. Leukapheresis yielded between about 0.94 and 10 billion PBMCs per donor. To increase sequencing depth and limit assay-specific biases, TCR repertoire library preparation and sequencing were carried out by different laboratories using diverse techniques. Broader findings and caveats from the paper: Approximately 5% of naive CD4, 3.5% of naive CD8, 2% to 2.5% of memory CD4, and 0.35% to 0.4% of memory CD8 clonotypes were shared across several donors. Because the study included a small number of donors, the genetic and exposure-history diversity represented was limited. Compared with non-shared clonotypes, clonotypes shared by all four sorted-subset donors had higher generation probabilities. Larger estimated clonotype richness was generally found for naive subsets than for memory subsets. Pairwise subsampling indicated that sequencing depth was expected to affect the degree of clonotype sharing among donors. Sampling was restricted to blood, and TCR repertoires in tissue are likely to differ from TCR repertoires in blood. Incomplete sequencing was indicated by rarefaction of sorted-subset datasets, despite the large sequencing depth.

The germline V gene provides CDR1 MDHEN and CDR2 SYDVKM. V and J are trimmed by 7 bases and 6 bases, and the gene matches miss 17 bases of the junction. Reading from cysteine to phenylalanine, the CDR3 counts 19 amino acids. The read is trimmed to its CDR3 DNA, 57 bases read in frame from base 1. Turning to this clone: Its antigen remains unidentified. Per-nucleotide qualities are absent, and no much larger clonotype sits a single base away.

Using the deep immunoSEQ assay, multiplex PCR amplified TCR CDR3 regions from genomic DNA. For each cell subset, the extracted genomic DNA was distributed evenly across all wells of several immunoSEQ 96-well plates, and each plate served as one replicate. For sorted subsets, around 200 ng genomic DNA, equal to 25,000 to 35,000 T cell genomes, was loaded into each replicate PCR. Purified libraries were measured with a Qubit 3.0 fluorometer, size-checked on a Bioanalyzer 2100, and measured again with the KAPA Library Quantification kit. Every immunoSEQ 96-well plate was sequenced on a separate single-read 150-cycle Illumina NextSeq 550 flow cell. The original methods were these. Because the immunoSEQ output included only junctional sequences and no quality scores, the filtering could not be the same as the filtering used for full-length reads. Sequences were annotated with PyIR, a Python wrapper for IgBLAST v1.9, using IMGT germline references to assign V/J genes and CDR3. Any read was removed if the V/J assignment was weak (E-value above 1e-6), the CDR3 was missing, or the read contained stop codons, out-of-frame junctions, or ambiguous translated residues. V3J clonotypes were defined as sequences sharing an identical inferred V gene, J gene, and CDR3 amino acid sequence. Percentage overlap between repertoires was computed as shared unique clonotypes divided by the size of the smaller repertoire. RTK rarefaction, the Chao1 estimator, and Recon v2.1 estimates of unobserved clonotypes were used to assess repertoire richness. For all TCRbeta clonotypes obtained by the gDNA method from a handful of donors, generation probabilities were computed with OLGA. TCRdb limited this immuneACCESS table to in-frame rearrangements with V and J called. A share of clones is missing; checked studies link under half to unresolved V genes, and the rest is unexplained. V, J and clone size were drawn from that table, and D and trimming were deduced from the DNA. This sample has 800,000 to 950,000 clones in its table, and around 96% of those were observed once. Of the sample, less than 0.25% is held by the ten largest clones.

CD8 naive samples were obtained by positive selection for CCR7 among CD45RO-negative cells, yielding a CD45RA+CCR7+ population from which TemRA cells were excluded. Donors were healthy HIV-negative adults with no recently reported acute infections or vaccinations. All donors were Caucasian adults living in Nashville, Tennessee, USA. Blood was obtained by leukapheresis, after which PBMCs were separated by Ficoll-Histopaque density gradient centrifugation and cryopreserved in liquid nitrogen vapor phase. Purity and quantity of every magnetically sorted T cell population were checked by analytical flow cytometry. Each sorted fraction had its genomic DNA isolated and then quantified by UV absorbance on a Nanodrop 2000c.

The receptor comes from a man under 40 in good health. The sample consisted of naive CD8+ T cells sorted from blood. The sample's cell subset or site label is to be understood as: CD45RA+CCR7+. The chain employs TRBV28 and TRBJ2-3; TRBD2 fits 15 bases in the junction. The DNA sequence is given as TGTGCCAGCAAGGGGGTGACACTGGGACTAGCGGGAGGTCCCGATACGCAGTATTTT. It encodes CASKGVTLGLAGGPDTQYF. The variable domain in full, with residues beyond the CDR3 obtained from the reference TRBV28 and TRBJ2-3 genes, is DVKVTQSSRYLVKRTGEKVFLECVQDMDHENMFWYRQDPGLGLRLIYFSYDVKMKEKGDIPEGYSVSREKKERFSLILESASTNQTSMYLCASKGVTLGLAGGPDTQYFGPGTRLTVL.